The entry below gives a single T cell receptor (beta chain) sequence along with its context. As yet, its antigen is unknown. The CDR3 covers 17 residues. The V end was cut by 4 bases, the J end by 0 bases, with 17 bases between. This specimen comes from a study of vaccination and CD4 T cells after COVID-19. At the level of the study: Median time from COVID diagnosis to post-COVID sampling was 101 days (35 to 161). Control cultures were supplied with a CEFX pool, an HIV-1 Nef pool, or no peptide at all.

Researchers used the Oncomine TCR Beta short-read assay to sequence DNA from cultured CD4+ T cells. MiXCR was run by TCRdb on the PCR reads, yielding one entry per CDR3 protein. The sample contains about 21,000 distinct CDR3 sequences, about 42% of which appear only once. Overall study findings and caveats: Among those convalescent, a median roughly 90% of reactive clones emerged solely post-vaccination.

Treatment: roughly ten-day PBMC culture with coronavirus spike peptide pools or control peptides (ViraFEST assay). Cultures of PBMCs, two million per well, were set up with roughly 9.1 IU/ml IL-2 and 10 ug/ml peptide pools. The chain uses TRBV12-3 or TRBV12-4 and TRBJ2-3, with D possibly being TRBD2 (7 bases). Sequenced here: CD4+ T cells from blood, cultured in vitro, sampled before SARS-CoV-2 vaccination. The sequence came from a human donor who received a COVID-19 vaccine. Here the CDR3 reads CASSYRRGGLSTDTQYF. CDR3 DNA sequence: TGTGCCAGCAGTTATAGAAGGGGGGGGCTTAGCACAGATACGCAGTATTTT.